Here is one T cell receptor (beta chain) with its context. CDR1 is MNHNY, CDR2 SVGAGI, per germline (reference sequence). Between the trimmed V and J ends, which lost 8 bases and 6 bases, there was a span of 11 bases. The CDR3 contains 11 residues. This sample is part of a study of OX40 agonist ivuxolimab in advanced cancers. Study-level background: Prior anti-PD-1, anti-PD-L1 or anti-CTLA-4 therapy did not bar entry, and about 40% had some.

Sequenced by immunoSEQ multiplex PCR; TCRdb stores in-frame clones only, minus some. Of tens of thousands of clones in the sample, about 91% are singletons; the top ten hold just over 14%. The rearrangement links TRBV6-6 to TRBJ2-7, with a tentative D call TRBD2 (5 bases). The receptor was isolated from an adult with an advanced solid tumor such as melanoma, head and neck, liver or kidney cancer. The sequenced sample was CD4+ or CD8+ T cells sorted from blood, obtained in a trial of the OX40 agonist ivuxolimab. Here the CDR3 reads CASGWRTEQYF. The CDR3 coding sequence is TGTGCCAGCGGATGGAGGACCGAGCAGTACTTC.